This T cell receptor (beta chain) is from a study of blood T cells in healthy people across ages. Findings and caveats of the study: Long-lived donors had more naive CD4+ cells and higher diversity than aged donors. Per million T cells, TCR beta diversity dropped roughly linearly as age increased. Underestimates were what the diversity estimates from one million T cells were considered to be.

As to this clonotype: Its specificity is not known.

Germline CDR1 and CDR2: LGHDT and YNNKEL (reference sequence). The ends were cut back, 4 bases at V and 0 bases at J, with 13 bases in the middle. This CDR3 region has 15 residues. There were healthy Caucasian individuals from Russia, aged about 6 to 100, serving as donors. A second PCR, run for about 7 to 11 cycles, used a sample-barcoded 5' primer plus a J-beta primer mix. Each CDR3 protein gets one entry after TCRdb re-called the 5' RACE reads with MiXCR. The sample contains about 690,000 distinct CDR3 sequences, around 41% of which appear only once. Input material: blood. The sequence was collected from a man at least 80 years old in good health. The V and J genes are TRBV3-1 and TRBJ2-7; D possibly corresponds to TRBD2 (6 bases). CDR3 sequence: CASSPLRRGSYEQYF. The DNA for the CDR3 is TGTGCCAGCAGCCCCCTCCGGCGGGGCTCCTACGAGCAGTACTTC.